The 19 T cell receptor beta chains reported below all come from one sample, sequenced in a study of blood T cell repertoires in COVID-19. Clones were sequenced by immunoSEQ multiplex PCR, and TCRdb holds only the in-frame ones, with some missing. The data show 540,000 or so clones, 85% to 90% seen once. The specimen sequenced was peripheral blood. These TCRs come from a woman aged 45-65 years with COVID-19, enrolled during active disease.

The rearrangement links TRBV2 to TRBJ2-2; 7 bases fit TRBD1. V lost 4 bases to trimming and J lost 5 bases; unmatched junction nucleotides: 4. Per the germline V gene, CDR1 is SNHLY and CDR2 is FYNNEI. CDR3 size: 14 residues. The CDR3 region has the DNA TGTGCCAGCAGTGCACAGGGGAGTACCGGGGAGCTGTTTTTT. It specifies CASSAQGSTGELFF.

The chain combines TRBV7-2 with TRBJ1-6; the D is unclear. Trimming left V 2 bases short and J 10 bases short, with 9 bases between. Germline-derived CDR1 and CDR2 are SGHTA and FQGNSA. The CDR3 is made up of 13 amino acids. CDR3 nucleotide sequence: TGTGCCAGCAGCTTAACCCCGGGATCACCCCTCCACTTT. Protein sequence: CASSLTPGSPLHF.

The rearrangement joins TRBV28 to TRBJ2-2, with D tentatively TRBD2 (5 bases). V gave up 6 bases and J gave up 2 bases, with 10 bases separating them. This CDR3 contains 14 residues. CDR1 MDHEN and CDR2 SYDVKM come from the germline V gene. The CDR3 DNA reads as TGTGCCAGCAGAGCCGGGGTCAACACCGGGGAGCTGTTTTTT. It translates to CASRAGVNTGELFF.

The rearrangement links TRBV6-6 to TRBJ2-7, with 7 bases matching TRBD2. Germline V CDR1 and CDR2: MNHNY, SVGAGI (reference sequence). V was pared by 5 bases and J by 1 base, with 14 bases of the junction left unmatched. This CDR3 region has 17 residues. The CDR3 here is CASSPLGEGKLSYEQYF. CDR3 bases: TGTGCCAGCAGTCCCTTGGGGGAGGGGAAACTTTCCTACGAGCAGTACTTC.

This clone was picked up a small number of times. This sequence joins TRBV11-2 and TRBJ1-3; no definite D call. CDR1 and CDR2 from the germline V gene are SGHAT and FQNNGV. The CDR3 totals 16 residues. Trimming cost V 4 bases and J 0 bases, with 13 bases left between them. CDR3 DNA sequence: TGTGCCAGCAGCTACAAGATCCCGGGCTCTGGAAACACCATATATTTT. Amino acid sequence: CASSYKIPGSGNTIYF.

As for this clone: One end of the junction fails to match germline, which may point to a read error. The chain employs TRBV3-1 (or the pseudogene TRBV3-2) and TRBJ2-3; D possibly corresponds to TRBD2 (6 bases). The germline CDR1 and CDR2 sequences are LGHDT and YNNKEL (reference sequence). The length of the CDR3 is 12 residues. In nucleotides, the CDR3 is TGTGCCAGCAGCCAAGATTTGGGGAGGCCGGATTTT. Its protein is CASSQDLGRPDF.

The rearrangement joins TRBV6-5 to TRBJ1-2, with TRBD1 as a possible D gene (5 bases). Germline values: CDR1 MNHEY, CDR2 SVGAGI. The CDR3 sequence is 15 residues long. The V and J ends lost 1 base and 6 bases respectively, with 15 bases between them. The CDR3 protein is CASSYWRGAYNGYTF. DNA of the CDR3: TGTGCCAGCAGTTACTGGAGGGGAGCCTACAATGGCTACACCTTC.

The chain combines TRBV5-1 with TRBJ2-5; 13 positions agree with TRBD2. Germline V CDR1 and CDR2: SGHRS, YFSETQ. The CDR3 is 17 amino acids. V trimming: 0 bases; J trimming: 5 bases; junction bases outside the gene matches: 7. This CDR3 reads CASSLEGLAGLGETQYF. DNA for the CDR3: TGCGCCAGCAGCTTGGAGGGACTAGCGGGGCTGGGGGAGACCCAGTACTTC.

In its sample, this clone was seen once. V usage is TRBV7-2 and J usage is TRBJ1-1; TRBD1 might be the D (6 bases). V lost 5 bases to trimming and J lost 7 bases, with 14 bases between them. The CDR3 covers 13 residues. Germline CDR1 is SGHTA and CDR2 is FQGNSA. The CDR3 bases are TGTGCCAGCAGCCGAGGGGGTCAAGGTGAAGCTTTCTTT. As protein: CASSRGGQGEAFF.

CDR3 nucleotides: TGTGCCAGCAGCCGGAGTGCTAACTATGGCTACACCTTC. Protein product: CASSRSANYGYTF. This chain joins TRBV2 and TRBJ1-2; D ambiguous. V was trimmed by 6 bases and J by 0 bases, leaving 8 bases between them. The CDR3 has 13 amino acids. Germline V gives CDR1 SNHLY, CDR2 FYNNEI.

The chain is built from TRBV9 and TRBJ2-3; D is possibly TRBD2 (6 bases). Germline V gives CDR1 SGDLS, CDR2 YYNGEE. The CDR3 extends over 17 amino acids. V was shortened by 0 bases and J by 0 bases, with 14 bases between the two germline ends. CDR3 nucleotides: TGTGCCAGCAGCGTAGAGGTGGCGGGGCTCAGCACAGATACGCAGTATTTT. The encoded protein is CASSVEVAGLSTDTQYF.

The count of this clone is one. The chain carries TRBV3-1 (or the pseudogene TRBV3-2) and TRBJ2-3; 10 bases fit TRBD1. The CDR3 extends over 16 amino acids. Germline V gene data show CDR1 as LGHDT and CDR2 as YNNKEL (reference sequence). Trimming removed 3 bases from V and 3 bases from J; junction bases left unmatched: 6. The CDR3 sequence: CASSQLTGGGTDTQYF. The CDR3 coding sequence is TGTGCCAGCAGCCAGTTGACAGGGGGCGGTACAGATACGCAGTATTTT.

This chain links TRBV28 with TRBJ2-1; 10 nucleotides align to TRBD1. The CDR3 length is 17 residues. J gave up 0 bases and V 8 bases, and 10 bases lay outside the gene matches. Germline-derived CDR1 and CDR2 are MDHEN and SYDVKM. As DNA, the CDR3 is TGTGCCAGCTACGGGACAGGGGACCCCAGCTCCTACAATGAGCAGTTCTTC. Its protein is CASYGTGDPSSYNEQFF.

The genes are TRBV6-5 and TRBJ1-6; D is ambiguous. CDR3 length equals 11 residues. The V gene's germline CDR1 is MNHEY and CDR2 SVGAGI. V was cut by 11 bases and J by 9 bases, with 11 bases left in between. In DNA form, the CDR3 reads TGTGCCGTTAACGAAGCTTCACCCCTCCACTTT. This codes for CAVNEASPLHF.

The chain combines TRBV2 with TRBJ2-1, with D maybe TRBD1 (5 bases). Germline V CDR1 and CDR2: SNHLY, FYNNEI. V shed 11 bases and J shed 2 bases, with 13 bases lying between them. The CDR3 is 13 amino acids. The CDR3 DNA sequence: TGTGCCGGGGCCCTTAGGCCCTACAATGAGCAGTTCTTC. Its translation is CAGALRPYNEQFF.

The gene calls are TRBV6-5 and TRBJ1-2, with D hard to call. V was pared by 8 bases and J by 2 bases, with 15 bases between. Germline V gene lookup returns CDR1 MNHEY and CDR2 SVGAGI. This CDR3 spans 14 amino acids. DNA for the CDR3: TGTGCCAGCGGATCTCTAGGAGGGAACTATGGCTACACCTTC. Translated: CASGSLGGNYGYTF.

CDR3 sequence: CATSPGVEQYF. The CDR3 bases are TGTGCCACCAGCCCAGGGGTCGAGCAGTACTTC. The V call is TRBV15, the J call TRBJ2-7; TRBD1 might be the D (6 bases). The germline gives CDR1 LNHNV, CDR2 YYDKDF (reference sequence). This CDR3 is built from 11 residues. Trimming cost V 5 bases and J 6 bases, with 8 bases left between them.

As for this clone: This CDR3 is also generated by other DNA sequences in the sample. The V gene is TRBV28, the J gene TRBJ1-2, with 9 bases identical to TRBD1. The length of the CDR3 is 13 residues. Looked up from germline, CDR1 is MDHEN and CDR2 is SYDVKM. J gave up 3 bases and V 10 bases, and 6 bases lay outside the gene matches. CDR3 nucleotide sequence: TGTGCCACCCTGGACAGGGGCGACTATGGCTACACCTTC. Its protein product is CATLDRGDYGYTF.

V and J are TRBV2 and TRBJ1-4; D call uncertain. V was trimmed by 7 bases and J by 8 bases, leaving 8 bases between them. Germline values: CDR1 SNHLY, CDR2 FYNNEI. The CDR3 runs 11 residues. The CDR3 here is CASTFTEKLFF. The CDR3 coding sequence is TGTGCCAGCACGTTTACAGAAAAACTGTTTTTT.